The sequence of this TCR beta chain was determined in a study of cytomegalovirus exposure and HLA in healthy donors. Germline loops: CDR1 MDHEN, CDR2 SYDVKM. V gave up 5 bases and J gave up 2 bases, with 13 bases separating them. There are 16 residues in the CDR3. The primer mix had 60 Vbeta and 13 Jbeta primers. The data were produced by immunoSEQ multiplex PCR, yet TCRdb's version contains in-frame clones alone and is incomplete. The table lists about 110,000 clones, around 70% of them singletons. This chain uses TRBV28 with TRBJ2-6, with a weak D call TRBD1 (6 bases). This receptor was taken from a boy younger than 18 in good health and CMV-seronegative. Source material: PBMCs. CDR3 loop: CASSPSYRAGANVLTF. The CDR3 DNA is TGTGCCAGCAGTCCCTCCTACAGGGCTGGGGCCAACGTCCTGACTTTC.